Listed here are 2 T cell receptor beta chains from one sample, sequenced in a study of blood T cells in healthy people across ages. PCR was performed a second time for roughly 7 to 12 cycles using a sample-barcoded 5' primer and a J-beta primer mix. One entry per CDR3 protein, called by TCRdb with MiXCR from the 5' RACE reads. The sample has approximately 810,000 distinct CDR3 sequences; 29% are singletons. Sequencing was performed on blood. The receptor set was obtained from a woman of 80 years or more in good health.

Note on this clonotype: This sequence may be a read error, since a much larger clone differs from it by one base. The chain recombines TRBV29-1 with TRBJ1-1; a possible D gene is TRBD1 (5 bases). This CDR3 contains 14 residues. Germline assignment: CDR1 SQVTM and CDR2 ANQGSEA. V lost 3 bases to trimming and J lost 3 bases, with 14 bases between them. CDR3 nucleotide sequence: TGCAGCGTTGAGAAGGGGATGTTGCACACTGAAGCTTTCTTT. Translating gives CSVEKGMLHTEAFF.

This chain uses TRBV6-2 or TRBV6-3 with TRBJ2-3; 8 nucleotides align to TRBD2. CDR3 length: 16 residues. Germline V gene data show CDR1 as MNHEY and CDR2 as SVGEGT. After removal of 6 bases from V and 4 bases from J, the junction contained 12 bases not matched to a gene. CDR3 DNA: TGTGCCAGCAGGAACTCGGGGGGGGCTATTGCAGATACGCAGTATTTT. Translating it yields CASRNSGGAIADTQYF.